The TCR beta chain under discussion was sequenced for a study of cytomegalovirus exposure and HLA in healthy donors. Study-wide findings and caveats: In a later analysis, at a false discovery rate of 0.05, fewer than 20,000 TCR beta sequences matched HLA alleles. Available immune exposure information was restricted to CMV serostatus only. Reports state that TCR beta sequences accurately predicted most subjects' HLA-A and HLA-B alleles.

Per germline, CDR1 KGHSH and CDR2 LQKENI. This CDR3 has 14 amino acids. Trimming cost V 1 base and J 3 bases, with 10 bases left between them. In the case of this clone: The antigen remains undetermined.

With 60 Vbeta and 13 Jbeta primers, the PCR was carried out. TCRdb's table, derived via immunoSEQ multiplex PCR, lists solely in-frame clones and lacks some. This table lists approximately 60,000 clones. The rearrangement joins TRBV18 to TRBJ2-7, with TRBD2 as a possible D gene (5 bases). This receptor was obtained from a man aged 25-40 years in good health and CMV-seropositive. Sequences were obtained from PBMCs. The CDR3 DNA follows: TGTGCCAGCTCACCACAACCGGGAATCTACGAGCAGTACTTC. Protein product: CASSPQPGIYEQYF. Full variable domain (rest looked up from reference TRBV18 and TRBJ2-7): NAGVMQNPRHLVRRRGQEARLRCSPMKGHSHVYWYRQLPEEGLKFMVYLQKENIIDESGMPKERFSAEFPKEGPSILRIQQVVRGDSAAYFCASSPQPGIYEQYFGPGTRLTVT.